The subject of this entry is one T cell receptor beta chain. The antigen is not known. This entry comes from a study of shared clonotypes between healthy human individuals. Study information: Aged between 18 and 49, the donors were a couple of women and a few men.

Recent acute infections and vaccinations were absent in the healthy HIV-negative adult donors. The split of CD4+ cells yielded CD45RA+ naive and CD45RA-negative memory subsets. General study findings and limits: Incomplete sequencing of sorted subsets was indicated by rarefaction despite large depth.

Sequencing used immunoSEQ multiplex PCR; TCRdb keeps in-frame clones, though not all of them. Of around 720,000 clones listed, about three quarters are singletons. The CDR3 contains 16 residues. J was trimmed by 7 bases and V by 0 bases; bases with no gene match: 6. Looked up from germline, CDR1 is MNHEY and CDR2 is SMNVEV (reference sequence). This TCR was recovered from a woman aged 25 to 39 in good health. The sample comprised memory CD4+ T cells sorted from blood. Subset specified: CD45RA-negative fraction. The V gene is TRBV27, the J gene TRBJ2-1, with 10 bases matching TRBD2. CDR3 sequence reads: CASSLSASGSFNEQFF. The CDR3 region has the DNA TGTGCCAGCAGTTTATCGGCTAGCGGGAGTTTTAATGAGCAGTTCTTC.